This T cell receptor beta chain was documented in a study of cytomegalovirus exposure and HLA in healthy donors. General observations from the study: Overall, about 160 TCR beta chains were annotated as cytomegalovirus-associated. In vitro checks showed that a few CMV-associated chains really do target CMV antigens.

This clone was seen only once. Its antigen is unknown. It was with 60 Vbeta and 13 Jbeta primers that the PCR ran. The protocol was immunoSEQ multiplex PCR, while the TCRdb copy is restricted to in-frame clones and leaves out a portion. The sample consists of over 150,000 clones, 76% of them appearing once. The CDR3 extends over 17 amino acids. The sequenced sample was PBMCs. The genes are TRBV21-1 and TRBJ2-5; TRBD1 is the table's D call, not checked against the DNA. TRBV21-1 is designated a pseudogene. The clonotype originates from a man in his 60s in good health and CMV-seronegative. The CDR3 protein is CASSKAPDRDGRETQYF. The CDR3 bases are TGTGCCAGCAGCAAAGCCCCGGACAGGGACGGGAGAGAGACCCAGTACTTC.